This T cell receptor (beta chain) comes out of a study of cytomegalovirus exposure and HLA in healthy donors. Study conclusions and caveats: 87-base-pair reads could not separate some V segments, including TRBV6-2 and TRBV6-3. Across all donors, roughly uniform sequencing depth was an assumption of the presence/absence analyses. Most TCR sequences showed up rarely, but some public TCRs showed up in many donors.

V shed 0 bases and J 6 bases; nucleotides not matched to a gene: 9. The CDR3 loop spans 17 amino acids. The germline gives CDR1 MGHRA, CDR2 YSYEKL. The PCR ran on 60 Vbeta and 13 Jbeta primers. Per the original methods: In a later analysis, 80 million or so unique TCR beta chains included roughly 11 million shared by two or more donors. Libraries were prepared by immunoSEQ multiplex PCR; TCRdb keeps only in-frame clonotypes and omits some of them. The V and J calls and the clone size are those of that table, but D and trimming were determined from the DNA. The sample records 130,000 or so clones, roughly 79% being singletons. Worth noting for this clone: Its antigen is currently unknown.

The chain uses TRBV4-1 and TRBJ2-2; 8 bases match TRBD1. This sequence was found in a male donor in good health and CMV-seronegative. The material sequenced was PBMCs. CDR3 coding DNA: TGCGCCAGCAGCCAAGAACCCGGGACAGGCAGTTCCGGGGAGCTGTTTTTT. It encodes CASSQEPGTGSSGELFF.